This T cell receptor (beta chain) emerged from a study of blood T cell repertoires in COVID-19 (TCRdb year 2020). Regarding the research as a whole: The collaborator samples originated in the United States, Italy and Spain and spanned the acute and convalescent phases of COVID-19. Where HLA class I and class II types were available, the types were taken from metadata supplied by the sample provider, not from assay-based typing. A de-identified subject ID, COVID-19 status, age in years and sex were almost always included in the sample metadata. The samples were drawn from two sources: the first 160 participants of the ongoing ImmuneRACE study, and some 1,300 subjects contributed by 6 global collaborators. The repertoires were made available in a free public database intended to serve as a resource for research on the immune response to SARS-CoV-2. The material from the prospective study consisted of cDNA or gDNA derived from T cells, B-cell-depleted T cells, or PBMCs. Subjects who had been exposed to COVID-19, were actively infected with it, or had recovered from it provided the deeply sampled blood TCRbeta repertoires that made up the dataset. What the authors observed across the whole study: Clinical and demographic metadata were provided uncurated, with the amount varying by source and participant.

Points on this clone: No antigen is known for it. It has no much larger one-base neighbor in the sample; base qualities were not kept.

At one collaborating source in Seattle, patients were enrolled during active infection and were followed longitudinally through the course of disease. The collaborating institutions used their own protocols to collect whole blood in K2EDTA tubes. For TCRbeta analysis, collaborator samples were shipped as frozen whole blood, as isolated PBMCs, or as DNA extracted from either sample type. TCRbeta CDR3 regions were amplified from genomic DNA by means of the immunoSEQ Assay, a bias-controlled multiplex PCR. In the original analysis: The number of nucleated cells in each sample was estimated from the amplification of reference gene primers within the assay. To quantify the absolute abundance of each unique TCRbeta CDR3 rearrangement, sequence reads were collapsed and filtered. Productive Simpson clonality was computed per sample as the square root of Simpson's diversity index over productive rearrangements. The table comes from immuneACCESS by way of TCRdb, which keeps in-frame sequences with V and J called. Part of the clones is missing from these tables; in studies checked, under half for an unresolved V gene and the rest for unknown reasons. For V, J and clone size, that table is used; D and trimming come from the DNA. This sample lists around 200,000 clones; approximately 87% were detected once. Of the sample, approximately 11% falls within the top ten clones.

CDR1 and CDR2 were assigned from the germline V gene (reference sequence) as GTSNPN and SVGIG. At the junction V is shortened by 3 bases and J by 0 bases; bases outside the gene matches: 11. Counted from cysteine to phenylalanine, this CDR3 has 17 amino acids. Just the 51-base CDR3 DNA is kept, in frame starting at base 1. The chain joins TRBV30 to TRBJ1-1, with TRBD1 matching 9 junction bases. The TCR was taken from a woman in her fifties or sixties with COVID-19, enrolled during active disease. The sample was peripheral blood. The nucleotide sequence reads as follows: TGTGCCTGGAGGCTCCGGGACAGGGCACCCATGAACACTGAAGCTTTCTTT. Protein translation: CAWRLRDRAPMNTEAFF.